The rows below give T cell receptor beta chains drawn from one sample of a study of breast tumors, draining lymph nodes, adjacent tissues. TCRdb re-analysed the multiplex PCR reads in MiXCR, keeping a single row per CDR3 protein. Here the sample spans over 20,000 distinct CDR3 sequences, 23% being singletons. Sequenced input: breast tumor tissue. These receptors originate from a female donor with breast cancer. Some clones in this sample may be carry-over from other donors' samples. The CDR3 runs from the conserved cysteine through the conserved F or W. The D gene is left open where the match is weak. Clone size is not always given. Where it is, it says once, few, many or a class for expanded clones.

d_call: TRBD2
clone_size: .
v_call: TRBV2
j_call: TRBJ2-1
cdr3_nt: TGTGCCTGCAGTATCTGGACTAGCGATAATGAGCAGTTCTTC
cdr3_aa: CACSIWTSDNEQFF

d_call: TRBD1
clone_size: many
v_call: TRBV4-2
j_call: TRBJ2-7
cdr3_nt: TGTGCCAGCAGCCGAAGCCGGGACAGTTTGACCGAGCAGTACTTC
cdr3_aa: CASSRSRDSLTEQYF

d_call: .
clone_size: many
v_call: TRBV5-5
j_call: TRBJ2-1
cdr3_nt: TGTGCCAGCCGGCTGAGTTCCTACAATGAGCAGTTCTTC
cdr3_aa: CASRLSSYNEQFF

d_call: .
clone_size: .
v_call: TRBV7-8
j_call: TRBJ2-7
cdr3_nt: TGTGCCAGCAGACCTCATGGGAGCTCCTACGAGCAGTACTTC
cdr3_aa: CASRPHGSSYEQYF

d_call: TRBD2
clone_size: many
v_call: TRBV28
j_call: TRBJ2-1
cdr3_nt: TGTGCCAGCAGCGTAGCGGGAGGTAGGAACAATGAGCAGTTCTTC
cdr3_aa: CASSVAGGRNNEQFF

d_call: .
clone_size: many
v_call: TRBV7-9
j_call: TRBJ2-1
cdr3_nt: TGTGCCAGCAGCTTCCAGCGAGGCATAGGTCCTCCCAATGAGCAGTTCTTC
cdr3_aa: CASSFQRGIGPPNEQFF

d_call: .
clone_size: .
v_call: TRBV28
j_call: TRBJ1-5
cdr3_nt: TGTGCCAGCAGTCCCGACGCCATCGAGGGTCAGCCCCAGCATTTT
cdr3_aa: CASSPDAIEGQPQHF

d_call: TRBD2
clone_size: many
v_call: TRBV9
j_call: TRBJ2-1
cdr3_nt: TGTGCCAGCAGCGTAGATGTGGCTAGCGGGAGGGTGTTGTTCTTC
cdr3_aa: CASSVDVASGRVLFF

d_call: .
clone_size: many
v_call: TRBV11-2
j_call: TRBJ2-7
cdr3_nt: TGTGCCAGCAGCTTGGCAAGGATCGAGCAGTACTTC
cdr3_aa: CASSLARIEQYF

d_call: .
clone_size: many
v_call: TRBV5-4
j_call: TRBJ1-2
cdr3_nt: TGTGCCAGCAGCGGGACCGGGAACTATGGCTACACCTTC
cdr3_aa: CASSGTGNYGYTF

d_call: .
clone_size: many
v_call: TRBV15
j_call: TRBJ1-4
cdr3_nt: TGTGCCACCAGCCCAGGACTTAATGAAAAACTGTTTTTT
cdr3_aa: CATSPGLNEKLFF

d_call: .
clone_size: medium-sized
v_call: TRBV19
j_call: TRBJ2-1
cdr3_nt: TGTGCCAGTAGTATAGAGGCCAATGAGCAGTTCTTC
cdr3_aa: CASSIEANEQFF

d_call: TRBD1
clone_size: many
v_call: TRBV5-1
j_call: TRBJ2-1
cdr3_nt: TGCGCCAGCAGCTCCGACAGGGGGGGCTACAATGAGCAGTTCTTC
cdr3_aa: CASSSDRGGYNEQFF

d_call: .
clone_size: .
v_call: TRBV7-4
j_call: TRBJ1-1
cdr3_nt: TGTGCCAGCAGCTTACTGATTCAGGGTGGGTCTGAAGCTTTCTTT
cdr3_aa: CASSLLIQGGSEAFF

d_call: TRBD2
clone_size: many
v_call: TRBV11-2
j_call: TRBJ2-1
cdr3_nt: TGTGCCAGCAAGGTGACTAGCGGGAGTAATGAGCAGTTCTTC
cdr3_aa: CASKVTSGSNEQFF

d_call: .
clone_size: .
v_call: TRBV28
j_call: TRBJ2-2
cdr3_nt: TGTGCCAGCAGTCTCAGGGGAGGCACCGGGGAGCTGTTTTTT
cdr3_aa: CASSLRGGTGELFF

d_call: .
clone_size: many
v_call: TRBV6-9
j_call: TRBJ2-1
cdr3_nt: TGTGCCAGCCCTCAAGGGCAGCAGTTCTTC
cdr3_aa: CASPQGQQFF

d_call: .
clone_size: .
v_call: TRBV9
j_call: TRBJ2-1
cdr3_nt: TGTGCCAGCAGCGTAGGAGGGTCACGGAATGAGCAGTTCTTC
cdr3_aa: CASSVGGSRNEQFF

d_call: .
clone_size: many
v_call: TRBV12-3/TRBV12-4
j_call: TRBJ2-5
cdr3_nt: TGTGCCAGCAGTCGAATGGGACTTACACAAGAGACCCAGTACTTC
cdr3_aa: CASSRMGLTQETQYF

d_call: .
clone_size: medium-sized
v_call: TRBV20-1
j_call: TRBJ1-5
cdr3_nt: TGCAGTGCTAGGGAGATCGGGGGGGGAGGTCAGCCCCAGCATTTT
cdr3_aa: CSAREIGGGGQPQHF

d_call: .
clone_size: many
v_call: TRBV15
j_call: TRBJ1-5
cdr3_nt: TGTGCCACCAGCCACCGGGACACCCATCAGCCCCAGCATTTT
cdr3_aa: CATSHRDTHQPQHF

d_call: .
clone_size: many
v_call: TRBV20-1
j_call: TRBJ2-7
cdr3_nt: TGCAGTCATACAGGGAATACTGAGTACGAGCAGTACTTC
cdr3_aa: CSHTGNTEYEQYF

d_call: .
clone_size: .
v_call: TRBV12-3/TRBV12-4
j_call: TRBJ1-1
cdr3_nt: TGTGCCAGCAGTTTAGCAGGGGCCCTAGGGGCTGAAGCTTTCTTT
cdr3_aa: CASSLAGALGAEAFF

d_call: TRBD1
clone_size: many
v_call: TRBV5-1
j_call: TRBJ2-2
cdr3_nt: TGCGCCAGCAGCCCAAGGACAGGGCTCGGGGAGCTGTTTTTT
cdr3_aa: CASSPRTGLGELFF

d_call: .
clone_size: many
v_call: TRBV5-1
j_call: TRBJ2-7
cdr3_nt: TGCGCCAGCAGCTGGAGACAGGACAGAAGCTCCTACGAGCAGTACTTC
cdr3_aa: CASSWRQDRSSYEQYF

d_call: .
clone_size: medium-sized
v_call: TRBV6-1
j_call: TRBJ1-4
cdr3_nt: TGTGCCAGCAGTGGGCAGGGCGGGGAAAAACTGTTTTTT
cdr3_aa: CASSGQGGEKLFF

d_call: .
clone_size: few
v_call: TRBV18
j_call: TRBJ2-5
cdr3_nt: TGTGCCAGCTCACCACCCTTAACTAAAGAGACCCAGTACTTC
cdr3_aa: CASSPPLTKETQYF

d_call: .
clone_size: few
v_call: TRBV7-9
j_call: TRBJ1-1
cdr3_nt: TGTGCCAGCAGCTTAAGGGGGGGGGGATTGGCTTTCTTT
cdr3_aa: CASSLRGGGLAFF

d_call: .
clone_size: once
v_call: TRBV20-1
j_call: TRBJ2-1
cdr3_nt: TGCGCGGTAGCCTCCACTGACTCCTACGATGAGCAGTTCTTC
cdr3_aa: CAVASTDSYDEQFF